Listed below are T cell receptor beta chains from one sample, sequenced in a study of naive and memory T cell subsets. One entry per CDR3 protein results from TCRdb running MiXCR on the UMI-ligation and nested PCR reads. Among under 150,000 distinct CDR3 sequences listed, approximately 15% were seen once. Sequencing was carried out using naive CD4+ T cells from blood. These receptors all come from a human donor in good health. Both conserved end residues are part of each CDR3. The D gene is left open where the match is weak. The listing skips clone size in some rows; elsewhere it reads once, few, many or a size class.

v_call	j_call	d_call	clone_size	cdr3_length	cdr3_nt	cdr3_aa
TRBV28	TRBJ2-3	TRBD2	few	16	TGTGCCAGCAGTTTAACTAGCGGGATAGGCACAGATACGCAGTATTTT	CASSLTSGIGTDTQYF
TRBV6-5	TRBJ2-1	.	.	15	TGTGCCAGCAGTTACGACCTAGCGTGCTACAATGAGCAGTTCTTC	CASSYDLACYNEQFF
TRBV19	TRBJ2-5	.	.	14	TGTGCCAGTAGTACTCTGGAACAGGAAGAGACCCAGTACTTC	CASSTLEQEETQYF
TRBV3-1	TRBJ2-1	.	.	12	TGTGCCAGCAGCCAAGCGCGGGCTGAGCAGTTCTTC	CASSQARAEQFF
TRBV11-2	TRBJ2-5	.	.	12	TGTGCCGGCAGCTTAAACCAAGAGACCCAGTACTTC	CAGSLNQETQYF
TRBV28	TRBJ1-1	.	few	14	TGTGCCAGCAGTTTACCGACCGGGCACCATGGAGCTTTCTTT	CASSLPTGHHGAFF
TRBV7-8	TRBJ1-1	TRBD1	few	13	TGTGCCAGCAGCGACAGGGAGAGGACTGAAGCTTTCTTT	CASSDRERTEAFF
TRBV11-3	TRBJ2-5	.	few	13	TGTGCCAGCAGCGGAATAGCCGCAGAGACCCAGTACTTC	CASSGIAAETQYF
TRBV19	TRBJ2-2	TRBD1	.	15	TGTGCCACAGACCGGGACAGGGTTAACACCGGGGAGCTGTTTTTT	CATDRDRVNTGELFF
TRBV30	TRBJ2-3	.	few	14	TGTGCCTGGAGTGTAGGGCAGCAACCAGATACGCAGTATTTT	CAWSVGQQPDTQYF
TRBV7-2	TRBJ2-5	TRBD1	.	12	TGTGCCAGCAGCCTGGACAGGGGGACCCAGTACTTC	CASSLDRGTQYF
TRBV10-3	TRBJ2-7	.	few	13	TGTGCCACAAGGGACCTCCGCGCCTACGAGCAGTACTTC	CATRDLRAYEQYF
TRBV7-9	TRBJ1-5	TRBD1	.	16	TGTGCCAGCAGCTTAGCGGCAGGGGGTAGCAATCAGCCCCAGCATTTT	CASSLAAGGSNQPQHF
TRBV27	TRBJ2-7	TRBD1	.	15	TGTGCCAGCAGTTTTTGGACAGGGACCTCTTACGAGCAGTACTTC	CASSFWTGTSYEQYF
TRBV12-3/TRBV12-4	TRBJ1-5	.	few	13	TGTGCCAGCAGTAACACGCAACATCAGCCCCAGCATTTT	CASSNTQHQPQHF
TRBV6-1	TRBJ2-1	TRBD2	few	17	TGTGCCAGCAGTGAAAGGGCTAGCGGGAGGTCCTACAATGAGCAGTTCTTC	CASSERASGRSYNEQFF
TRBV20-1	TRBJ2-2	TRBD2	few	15	TGCAGTGCTAGAGTCGCGGGAGATAACACCGGGGAGCTGTTTTTT	CSARVAGDNTGELFF
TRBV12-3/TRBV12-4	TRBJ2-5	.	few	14	TGTGCCAGCAGTTTTGCAGGGAACCAAGAGACCCAGTACTTC	CASSFAGNQETQYF
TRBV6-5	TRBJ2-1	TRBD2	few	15	TGTGCCAGCAGTAAGCTAGCGGGAGGGTACAATGAGCAGTTCTTC	CASSKLAGGYNEQFF
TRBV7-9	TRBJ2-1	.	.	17	TGTGCCAGCAGCTTCCCCAACAGCGTGTCCAACTACAATGAGCAGTTCTTC	CASSFPNSVSNYNEQFF
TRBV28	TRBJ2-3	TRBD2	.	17	TGTGCCAGCAGTTTAGCGGTAGCGGGAGAACAGGCAGATACGCAGTATTTT	CASSLAVAGEQADTQYF
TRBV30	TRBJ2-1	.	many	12	TGTGCCTGGAGTGGGTCATACAATGAGCAGTTCTTC	CAWSGSYNEQFF
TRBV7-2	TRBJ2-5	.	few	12	TGTGCCAGCAGCTTGCAAAGGGAGACCCAGTACTTC	CASSLQRETQYF
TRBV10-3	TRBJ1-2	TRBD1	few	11	TGTGCCGCGACAGGGGAGAATGGCTACACCTTC	CAATGENGYTF
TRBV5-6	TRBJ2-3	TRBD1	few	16	TGTGCCAGCAGCAGAAGGGACAGGCATAGCACAGATACGCAGTATTTT	CASSRRDRHSTDTQYF
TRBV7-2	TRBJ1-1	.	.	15	TGTGCCAGCAGCTTAGAAGTGGGCACGAACACTGAAGCTTTCTTT	CASSLEVGTNTEAFF
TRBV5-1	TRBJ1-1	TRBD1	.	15	TGCGCCAGCAGCGGGGGACAGGGTACGGCCACTGAAGCTTTCTTT	CASSGGQGTATEAFF
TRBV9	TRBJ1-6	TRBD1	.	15	TGTGCCAGCAGCGTAGGACAGGGGTCCAATTCACCCCTCCACTTT	CASSVGQGSNSPLHF
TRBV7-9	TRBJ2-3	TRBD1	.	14	TGTGCCAGCAGCTTATTGGGACAGAGTTTTACGCAGTATTTT	CASSLLGQSFTQYF
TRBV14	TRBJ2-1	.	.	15	TGTGCCAGCAGCCAAGTTGCGGGCTCCTACAATGAGCAGTTCTTC	CASSQVAGSYNEQFF
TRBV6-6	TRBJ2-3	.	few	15	TGTGCCAGCAGTTACCCGGATCCTAGCACAGATACGCAGTATTTT	CASSYPDPSTDTQYF
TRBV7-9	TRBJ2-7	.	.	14	TGTGCCAGCAGCTTAGGGGACGGCTTATACGAGCAGTACTTC	CASSLGDGLYEQYF
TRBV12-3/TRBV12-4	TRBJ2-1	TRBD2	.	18	TGTGCCAGCAGTTTACCCTCCCTGACTAGCGGGAGGGTCAATGAGCAGTTCTTC	CASSLPSLTSGRVNEQFF
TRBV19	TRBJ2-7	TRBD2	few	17	TGTGCCAGTAGCAGCGGGAGTGTCTCTGTTTCGGCCTACGAGCAGTACTTC	CASSSGSVSVSAYEQYF
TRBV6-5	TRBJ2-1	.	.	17	TGTGCCAGCAGTTACTCGCCGGGGGCCCTCTCCTACAATGAGCAGTTCTTC	CASSYSPGALSYNEQFF
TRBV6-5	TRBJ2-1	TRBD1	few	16	TGTGCCAGCAGTTACTCGACAGGGTGGGTCGAAAATGAGCAGTTCTTC	CASSYSTGWVENEQFF
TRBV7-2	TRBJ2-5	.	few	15	TGTGCCAGCAGCTTAGCGGCTATGGCGGAAAGGACCCAGTACTTC	CASSLAAMAERTQYF
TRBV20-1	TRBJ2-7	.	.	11	TGCAGTGCTAGTGGAGACTCCGAGCAGTACTTC	CSASGDSEQYF
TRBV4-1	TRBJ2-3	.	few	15	TGCGCCAGCAGCCAAGATAGACAGAGCACAGATACGCAGTATTTT	CASSQDRQSTDTQYF
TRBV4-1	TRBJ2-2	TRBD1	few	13	TGCGCCGCCCCCGGGACAGTCACCGGGGAGCTGTTTTTT	CAAPGTVTGELFF
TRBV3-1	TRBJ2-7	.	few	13	TGTGCCAGCAGCTCACTTGGGCGGGGCGAGCAGTACTTC	CASSSLGRGEQYF
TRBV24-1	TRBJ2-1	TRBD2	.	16	TGTGCCACCAGTGACCGGGGGACTAGCGGAGGTTATGAGCAGTTCTTC	CATSDRGTSGGYEQFF
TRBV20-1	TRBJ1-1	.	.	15	TGCAGTGCTAGAAAGGGGCCCGGGCCGAACACTGAAGCTTTCTTT	CSARKGPGPNTEAFF
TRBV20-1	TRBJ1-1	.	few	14	TGCAGTGCTGGAGGAAGGGGGAAGAACACTGAAGCTTTCTTT	CSAGGRGKNTEAFF
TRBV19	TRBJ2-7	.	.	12	TGTGCCAGTAGTTACGCCAGCTACGAGCAGTACTTC	CASSYASYEQYF
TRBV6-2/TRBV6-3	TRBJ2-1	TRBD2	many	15	TGTGCCAGCAAGGGGGAGACTAGCGGTTACAATGAGCAGTTCTTC	CASKGETSGYNEQFF
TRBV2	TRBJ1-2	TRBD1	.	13	TGTGCCAGCAGTCAAAGGGACAGGGGAAGCTACACCTTC	CASSQRDRGSYTF
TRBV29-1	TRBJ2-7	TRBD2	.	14	TGCAGCGTTGTCACCAGCGGGGCTCCCTACGAGCAGTACTTC	CSVVTSGAPYEQYF